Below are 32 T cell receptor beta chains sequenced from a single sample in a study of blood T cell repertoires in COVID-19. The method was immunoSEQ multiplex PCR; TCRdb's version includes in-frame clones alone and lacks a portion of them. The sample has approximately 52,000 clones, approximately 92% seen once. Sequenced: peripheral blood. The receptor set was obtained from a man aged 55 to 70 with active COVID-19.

CDR3 residues: CASSFFPQETQYF. CDR3 nucleotides: TGTGCCAGCAGTTTCTTCCCTCAAGAGACCCAGTACTTC. The V gene is TRBV27, the J gene TRBJ2-5; no clear D. The CDR3 covers 13 residues. V lost 3 bases and J lost 2, with 7 bases in between. From germline, CDR1 is MNHEY and CDR2 SMNVEV (reference sequence).

CDR3 nucleotide sequence: TGTGCCAGCAGCTTATTGGGGCGGAGCTATGGCTACACCTTC. This translates into CASSLLGRSYGYTF. The chain has TRBV7-9 and TRBJ1-2; maybe TRBD1 (5 bases). Trimming cost V 2 bases and J 4 bases, with 11 bases left between them. CDR1 is SEHNR, CDR2 FQNEAQ, per germline (reference sequence). CDR3 size: 14 residues.

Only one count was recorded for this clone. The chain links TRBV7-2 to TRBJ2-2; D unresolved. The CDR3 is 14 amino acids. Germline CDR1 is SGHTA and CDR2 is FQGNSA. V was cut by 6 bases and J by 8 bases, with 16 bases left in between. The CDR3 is CASRAPTNLGELFF. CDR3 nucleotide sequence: TGTGCCAGCAGGGCGCCCACTAACCTAGGGGAGCTGTTTTTT.

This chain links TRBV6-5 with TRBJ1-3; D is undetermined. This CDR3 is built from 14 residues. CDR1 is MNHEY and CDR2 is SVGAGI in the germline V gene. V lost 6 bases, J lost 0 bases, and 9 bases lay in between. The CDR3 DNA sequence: TGTGCCAGCAGGCAGACTATCTCTGGAAACACCATATATTTT. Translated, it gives CASRQTISGNTIYF.

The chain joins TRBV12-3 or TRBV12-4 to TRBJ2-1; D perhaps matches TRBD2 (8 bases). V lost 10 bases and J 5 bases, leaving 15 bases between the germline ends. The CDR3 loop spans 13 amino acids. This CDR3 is CATGGTVNNEQFF. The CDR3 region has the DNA TGTGCCACGGGGGGGACAGTGAACAATGAGCAGTTCTTC.

The chain's CDR3 is CASSYATRRGYEQYF. The DNA for the CDR3 is TGTGCCAGCAGTTACGCAACCAGAAGGGGCTACGAGCAGTACTTC. V is TRBV6-5 and J is TRBJ2-7; weak D call: TRBD1 (5 bases). The V end lost 2 bases, the J end lost 3 bases, and 14 bases lay between the germline ends. The CDR3 totals 15 residues. Germline CDR1 and CDR2: MNHEY and SVGAGI.

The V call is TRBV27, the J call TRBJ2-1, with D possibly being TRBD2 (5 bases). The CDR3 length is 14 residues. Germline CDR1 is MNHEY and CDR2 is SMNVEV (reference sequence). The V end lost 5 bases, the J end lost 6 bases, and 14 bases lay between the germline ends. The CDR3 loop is CASSPVGAGNEQFF. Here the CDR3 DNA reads TGTGCCAGCAGTCCGGTAGGCGCGGGCAATGAGCAGTTCTTC.

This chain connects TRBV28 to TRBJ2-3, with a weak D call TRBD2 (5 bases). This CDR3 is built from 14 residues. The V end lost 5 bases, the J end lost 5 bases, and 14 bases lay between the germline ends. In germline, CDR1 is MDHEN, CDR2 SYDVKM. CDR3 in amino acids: CASSISGAEDTQYF. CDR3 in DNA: TGTGCCAGCAGTATCTCCGGAGCGGAAGATACGCAGTATTTT.

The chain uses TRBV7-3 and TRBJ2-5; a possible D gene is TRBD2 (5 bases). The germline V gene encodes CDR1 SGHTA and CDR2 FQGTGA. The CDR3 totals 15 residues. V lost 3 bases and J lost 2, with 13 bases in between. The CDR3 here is CASSFGVTSQETQYF. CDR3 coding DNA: TGTGCCAGCAGCTTCGGGGTAACTAGTCAAGAGACCCAGTACTTC.

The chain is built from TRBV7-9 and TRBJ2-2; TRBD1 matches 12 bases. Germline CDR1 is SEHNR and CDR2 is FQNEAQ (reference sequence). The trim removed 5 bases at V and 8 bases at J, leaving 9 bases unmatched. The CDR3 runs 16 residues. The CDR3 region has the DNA TGTGCCAGCAGCCCGTCGGGACAGGGGGCTGCGGGGGAGCTGTTTTTT. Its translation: CASSPSGQGAAGELFF.

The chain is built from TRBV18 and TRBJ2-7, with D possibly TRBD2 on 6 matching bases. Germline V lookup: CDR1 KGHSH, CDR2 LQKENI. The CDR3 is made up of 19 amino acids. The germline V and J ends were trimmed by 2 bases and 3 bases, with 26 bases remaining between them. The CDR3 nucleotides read TGTGCCAGCTCACCAATGCCTCCTATTGAATTAATAGCGGACTACGAGCAGTACTTC. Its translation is CASSPMPPIELIADYEQYF.

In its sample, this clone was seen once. CDR3 sequence: CASRAQQEQFF. The CDR3 nucleotides read TGTGCCAGCAGGGCACAGCAGGAGCAGTTCTTC. This chain uses TRBV7-2 with TRBJ2-1; D remains unclear. Germline V gene lookup returns CDR1 SGHTA and CDR2 FQGNSA. CDR3 length: 11 residues. With 6 bases removed from V and 10 bases from J, the gap between germline ends came to 10 bases.

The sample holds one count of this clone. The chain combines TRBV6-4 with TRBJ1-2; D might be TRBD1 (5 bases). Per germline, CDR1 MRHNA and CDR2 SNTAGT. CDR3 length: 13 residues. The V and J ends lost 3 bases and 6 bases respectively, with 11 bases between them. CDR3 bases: TGTGCCAGCAGTGAACAGGCAGGAGATGGCTACACCTTC. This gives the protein CASSEQAGDGYTF.

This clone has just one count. CDR3 in amino acids: CACLGQGARQPQHF. Here the CDR3 DNA reads TGTGCCTGTCTTGGACAGGGGGCTCGACAGCCCCAGCATTTT. The chain is built from TRBV30 and TRBJ1-5; 11 bases are shared with TRBD1. The CDR3 has 14 residues. V gave up 6 bases and J gave up 7 bases; unmatched junction bases: 8. Germline lookup yields CDR1 GTSNPN and CDR2 SVGIG (reference sequence).

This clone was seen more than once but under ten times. The CDR3 is CASSWGQGAYNSPLHF. The CDR3 nucleotides read TGTGCCAGCAGTTGGGGACAGGGGGCTTATAATTCACCCCTCCACTTT. The chain employs TRBV6-5 and TRBJ1-6; 12 nucleotides align to TRBD1. Germline values: CDR1 MNHEY, CDR2 SVGAGI. This CDR3 comprises 16 residues. V gave up 4 bases and J gave up 4 bases; unmatched junction bases: 2.

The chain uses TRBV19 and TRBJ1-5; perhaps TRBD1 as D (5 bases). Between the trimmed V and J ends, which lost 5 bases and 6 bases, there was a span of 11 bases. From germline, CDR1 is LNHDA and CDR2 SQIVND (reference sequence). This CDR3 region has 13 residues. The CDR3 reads CASSPGWGQPQHF. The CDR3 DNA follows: TGTGCCAGTAGTCCAGGGTGGGGTCAGCCCCAGCATTTT.

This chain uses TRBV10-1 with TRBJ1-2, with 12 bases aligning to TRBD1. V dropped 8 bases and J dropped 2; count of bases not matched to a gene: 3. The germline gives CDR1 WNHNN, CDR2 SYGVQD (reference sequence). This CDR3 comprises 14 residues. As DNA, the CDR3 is TGCGCCAGCCTGGGGACAGGGGGCAACTATGGCTACACCTTC. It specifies CASLGTGGNYGYTF.

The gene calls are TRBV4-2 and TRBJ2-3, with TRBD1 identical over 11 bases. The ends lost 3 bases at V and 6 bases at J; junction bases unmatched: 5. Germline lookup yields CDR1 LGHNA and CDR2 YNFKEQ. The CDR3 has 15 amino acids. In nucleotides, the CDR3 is TGTGCCAGCAGCCAGGGGACAGGGGGAACGGATACGCAGTATTTT. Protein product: CASSQGTGGTDTQYF.

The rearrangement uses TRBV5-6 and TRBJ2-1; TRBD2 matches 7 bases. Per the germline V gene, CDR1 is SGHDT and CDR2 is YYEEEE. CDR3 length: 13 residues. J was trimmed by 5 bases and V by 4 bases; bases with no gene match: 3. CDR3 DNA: TGTGCCAGCAGCCGGGGGGTGGACAATGAGCAGTTCTTC. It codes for CASSRGVDNEQFF.

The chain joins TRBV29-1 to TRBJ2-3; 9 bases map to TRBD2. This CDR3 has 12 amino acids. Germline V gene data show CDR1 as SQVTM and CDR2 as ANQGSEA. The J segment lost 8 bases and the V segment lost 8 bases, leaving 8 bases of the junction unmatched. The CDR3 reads CSPKREVGTQYF. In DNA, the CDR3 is TGCAGCCCCAAGCGGGAGGTTGGTACGCAGTATTTT.

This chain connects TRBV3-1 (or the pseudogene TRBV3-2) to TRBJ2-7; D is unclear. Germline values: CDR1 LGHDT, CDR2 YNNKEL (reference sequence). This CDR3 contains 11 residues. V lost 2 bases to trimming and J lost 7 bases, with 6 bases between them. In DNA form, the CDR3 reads TGTGCCAGCAGCCAATTAGATGAGCAGTACTTC. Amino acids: CASSQLDEQYF.

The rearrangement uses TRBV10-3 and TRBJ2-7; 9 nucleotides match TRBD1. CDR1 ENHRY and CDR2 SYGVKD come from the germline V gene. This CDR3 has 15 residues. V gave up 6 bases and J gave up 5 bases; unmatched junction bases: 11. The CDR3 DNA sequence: TGTGCCATCAGCCCTACCGGGACAGGGCTCCACGAGCAGTACTTC. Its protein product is CAISPTGTGLHEQYF.

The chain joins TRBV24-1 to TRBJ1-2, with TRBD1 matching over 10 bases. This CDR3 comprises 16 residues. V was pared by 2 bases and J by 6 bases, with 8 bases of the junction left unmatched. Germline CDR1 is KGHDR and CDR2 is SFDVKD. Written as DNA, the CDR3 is TGTGCCACCAGTGATTCCCGGGACAGGGGAATGGATGGCTACACCTTC. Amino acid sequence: CATSDSRDRGMDGYTF.

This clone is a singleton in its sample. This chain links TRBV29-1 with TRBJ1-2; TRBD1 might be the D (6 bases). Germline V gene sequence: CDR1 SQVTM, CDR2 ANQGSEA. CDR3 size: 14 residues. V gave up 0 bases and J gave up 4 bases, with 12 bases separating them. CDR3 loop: CSVEEDRSGYGYTF. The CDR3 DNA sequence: TGCAGCGTTGAAGAAGACAGGAGCGGCTATGGCTACACCTTC.

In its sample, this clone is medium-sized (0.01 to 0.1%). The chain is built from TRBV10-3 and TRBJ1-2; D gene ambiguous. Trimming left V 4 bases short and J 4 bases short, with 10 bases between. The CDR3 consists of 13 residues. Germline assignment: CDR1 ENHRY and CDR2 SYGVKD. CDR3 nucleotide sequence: TGTGCCATCAGTGTTGGAGGGCCCTATGGCTACACCTTC. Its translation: CAISVGGPYGYTF.

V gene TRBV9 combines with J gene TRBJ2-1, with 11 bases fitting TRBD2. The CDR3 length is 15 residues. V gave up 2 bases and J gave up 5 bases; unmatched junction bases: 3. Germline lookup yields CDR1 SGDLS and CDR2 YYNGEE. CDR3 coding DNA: TGTGCCAGCAGCGTCACTAGCGGGAGACACAATGAGCAGTTCTTC. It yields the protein CASSVTSGRHNEQFF.

CDR3 nucleotide sequence: TGCAGTGCTAGTGATTACAAACACTCCTACAATGAGCAGTTCTTC. It specifies CSASDYKHSYNEQFF. The rearrangement joins TRBV20-1 to TRBJ2-1; D unclear. The CDR3 spans 15 residues. V lost 3 bases, J lost 0 bases, and 12 bases lay in between. The germline V gene encodes CDR1 DFQATT and CDR2 SNEGSKA (reference sequence).

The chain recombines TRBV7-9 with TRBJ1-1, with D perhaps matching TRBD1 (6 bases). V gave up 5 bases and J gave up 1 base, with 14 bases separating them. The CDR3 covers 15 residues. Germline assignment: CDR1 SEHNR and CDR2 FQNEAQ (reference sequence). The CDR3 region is CASSIYREGNTEAFF. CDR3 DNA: TGTGCCAGCAGCATTTACAGGGAGGGGAACACTGAAGCTTTCTTT. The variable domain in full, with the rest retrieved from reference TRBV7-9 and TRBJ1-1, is DTGVSQNPRHKITKRGQNVTFRCDPISEHNRLYWYRQTLGQGPEFLTYFQNEAQLEKSRLLSDRFSAERPKGSFSTLEIQRTEQGDSAMYLCASSIYREGNTEAFFGQGTRLTVV.

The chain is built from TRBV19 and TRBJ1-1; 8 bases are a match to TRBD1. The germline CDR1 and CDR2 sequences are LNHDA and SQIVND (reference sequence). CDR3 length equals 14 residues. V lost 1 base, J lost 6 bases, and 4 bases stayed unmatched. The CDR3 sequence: CASSIGTGWPEAFF. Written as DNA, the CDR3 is TGTGCCAGTAGTATAGGGACAGGGTGGCCTGAAGCTTTCTTT.

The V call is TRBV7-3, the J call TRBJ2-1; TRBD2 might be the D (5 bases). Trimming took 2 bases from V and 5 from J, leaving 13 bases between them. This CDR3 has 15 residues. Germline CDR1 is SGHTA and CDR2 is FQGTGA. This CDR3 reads CASSLDGRENNEQFF. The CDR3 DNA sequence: TGTGCCAGCAGCTTAGACGGACGGGAAAACAATGAGCAGTTCTTC. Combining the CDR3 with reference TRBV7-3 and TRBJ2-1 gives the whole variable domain GAGVSQTPSNKVTEKGKYVELRCDPISGHTALYWYRQSLGQGPEFLIYFQGTGAADDSGLPNDRFFAVRPEGSVSTLKIQRTERGDSAVYLCASSLDGRENNEQFFGPGTRLTVL.

CDR3 DNA: TGTGCCAGCAGCCTACAGGGGCCCGGAGAGACCCAGTACTTC. This codes for CASSLQGPGETQYF. This sequence joins TRBV5-4 and TRBJ2-5; 7 bases are a match to TRBD1. With V trimmed by 4 bases and J by 4 bases, 7 bases remained unmatched. CDR1 is SGHNT, CDR2 YYREEE, per germline (reference sequence). This CDR3 spans 14 amino acids.

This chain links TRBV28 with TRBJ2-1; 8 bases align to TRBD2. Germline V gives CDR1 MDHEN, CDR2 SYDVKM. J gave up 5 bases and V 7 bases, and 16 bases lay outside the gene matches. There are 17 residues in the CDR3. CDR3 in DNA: TGTGCCAGCACTAGCGGGCCCCCTGGGTTAGGAAACAATGAGCAGTTCTTC. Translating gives CASTSGPPGLGNNEQFF.